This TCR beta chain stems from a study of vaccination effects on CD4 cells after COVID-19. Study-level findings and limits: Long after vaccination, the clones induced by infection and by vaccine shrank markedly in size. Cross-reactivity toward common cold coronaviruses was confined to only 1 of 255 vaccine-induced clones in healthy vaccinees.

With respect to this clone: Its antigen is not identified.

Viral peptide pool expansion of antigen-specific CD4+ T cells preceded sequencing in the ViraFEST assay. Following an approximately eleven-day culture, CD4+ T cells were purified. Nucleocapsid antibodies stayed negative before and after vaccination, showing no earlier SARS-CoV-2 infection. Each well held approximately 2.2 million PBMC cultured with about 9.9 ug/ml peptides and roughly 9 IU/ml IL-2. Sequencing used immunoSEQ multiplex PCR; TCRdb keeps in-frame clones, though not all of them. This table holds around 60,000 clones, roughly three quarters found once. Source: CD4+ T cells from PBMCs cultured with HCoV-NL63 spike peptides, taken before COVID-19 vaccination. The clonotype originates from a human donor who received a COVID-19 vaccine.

Written as DNA, the CDR3 is TGTGCCAGCAGTGAAGGGCTGTGGGACACCATATATTTT. It encodes CASSEGLWDTIYF. The chain is built from TRBV2 and TRBJ1-3; D unclear. CDR1 and CDR2 (germline): SNHLY, FYNNEI. V lost 1 base and J 8 bases, leaving 9 bases between the germline ends. The CDR3 runs to 13 residues.